The next 12 T cell receptor beta chains were all read from a single sample in a study of T cell repertoires in cytomegalovirus infection. TCRdb re-called the reads with MiXCR, one entry per CDR3 protein. The sample carries about 490,000 distinct CDR3 sequences, 10% to 12% recorded once. Sequencing was performed on PBMCs. These TCRs come from a human donor in good health (CMV status not recorded). Some clones in this sample may be carry-over from other donors' samples.

The J gene is TRBJ2-5, the V gene TRBV5-4, with 7 bases that match TRBD2. The CDR3 length is 17 residues. The V gene end was trimmed by 4 bases and the J gene end by 2 bases; junction bases not matched to a gene: 14. CDR1 and CDR2 from the germline V gene are SGHNT and YYREEE (reference sequence). CDR3 sequence: CASSGGGGTGDQETQYF. Written as DNA, the CDR3 is TGTGCCAGCAGCGGGGGGGGAGGGACGGGGGATCAAGAGACCCAGTACTTC.

This clonotype was seen more than once but under ten times. The chain uses TRBV28 and TRBJ2-7; D gene unclear. V was shortened by 2 bases and J by 6 bases, with 5 bases between the two germline ends. Germline V gives CDR1 MDHEN, CDR2 SYDVKM. There are 11 residues in the CDR3. The CDR3 DNA sequence: TGTGCCAGCAGTTTAACAACCGAGCAGTACTTC. This gives the protein CASSLTTEQYF.

This clonotype was observed at least ten times. Here the CDR3 DNA reads TGTGCCAGTAGTTTCAGTGATGGAAGCTCTGGAAACACCATATATTTT. Translating gives CASSFSDGSSGNTIYF. This rearrangement joins TRBV19 to TRBJ1-3, with D uncertain. Trimming left V 5 bases short and J 0 bases short, with 14 bases between. There are 16 residues in the CDR3. Germline CDR1 LNHDA, CDR2 SQIVND (reference sequence).

In the case of this clonotype: A single base separates this from a much larger clone, so it may be a read error. The chain uses TRBV12-3 or TRBV12-4 and TRBJ2-5; perhaps TRBD2 as D (5 bases). CDR3 length equals 12 residues. Trimming left V 7 bases short and J 7 bases short, with 13 bases between. This CDR3 is CASTTGLGTQYF. As DNA, the CDR3 is TGTGCCAGCACGACGGGGTTAGGGACCCAGTACTTC.

This clonotype was seen repeatedly, ten times or more. This chain uses TRBV7-3 with TRBJ1-2, with TRBD1 as a possible D gene (6 bases). V lost 5 bases, J lost 8 bases, and 15 bases lay in between. The CDR3 spans 13 residues. Germline V gene lookup returns CDR1 SGHTA and CDR2 FQGTGA. Written as DNA, the CDR3 is TGTGCCAGCAGCAACGGGGGGGCAAAAGGCTACACCTTC. Translated: CASSNGGAKGYTF.

The CDR3 sequence: CASSVTGTYNEQFF. The CDR3 bases are TGTGCCAGCAGCGTAACGGGGACCTACAATGAGCAGTTCTTC. The chain links TRBV9 to TRBJ2-1; possibly TRBD2 for D (5 bases). Trimming pared 1 base from V and 2 bases from J, leaving 7 bases between. The CDR3 is made up of 14 amino acids. Germline V gene lookup returns CDR1 SGDLS and CDR2 YYNGEE.

With regard to this clonotype: A much larger clone lies a single base off, so this may be a read error. This CDR3 fails to terminate in the conserved phenylalanine or tryptophan, so it likely reflects a read error. The J gene is TRBJ1-4, the V gene TRBV7-6, with no clear D. Germline CDR1 reads SGHVS; CDR2 reads FNYEAQ. CDR3 length equals 14 residues. Trimming cost V 4 bases and J 8 bases, with 14 bases left between them. CDR3 DNA sequence: TGTGCCAGCAGCTCGACCTCAGACGACGAAAAACTGTTTTCT. It yields the protein CASSSTSDDEKLFS.

This clonotype was picked up many times. This chain links TRBV27 with TRBJ2-3, with TRBD1 matching over 8 bases. J was trimmed by 3 bases and V by 2 bases; bases with no gene match: 10. The CDR3 is 17 amino acids. Germline V lookup: CDR1 MNHEY, CDR2 SMNVEV (reference sequence). The CDR3 nucleotides read TGTGCCAGCAGTTTAATCCCCCCGAGACAGGGGACAGATACGCAGTATTTT. As protein: CASSLIPPRQGTDTQYF.

CDR3 in amino acids: CASSLGGITYEQYF. CDR3 DNA: TGTGCCAGCAGTTTAGGGGGCATAACCTACGAGCAGTACTTC. V and J are TRBV27 and TRBJ2-7; tentatively, D is TRBD1 (6 bases). In germline, CDR1 is MNHEY, CDR2 SMNVEV (reference sequence). The CDR3 has 14 amino acids. With 2 bases removed from V and 2 bases from J, the gap between germline ends came to 10 bases.

Turning to this clonotype: A read error may be the cause here, since a much bigger clone is one base away. This chain uses TRBV20-1 with TRBJ1-6, with D maybe TRBD1 (5 bases). This CDR3 is built from 15 residues. Germline V lookup: CDR1 DFQATT, CDR2 SNEGSKA (reference sequence). V lost 5 bases and J lost 5, with 16 bases in between. This CDR3 reads CSAPRGGQNNSPLHF. CDR3 DNA sequence: TGCAGTGCTCCCCGGGGCGGACAAAATAATTCACCCCTCCACTTT.

This clonotype showed up just a few times. The rearrangement links TRBV9 to TRBJ1-1; D uncertain. The V gene lost 2 bases and the J gene lost 5 bases, with 10 bases spanning the gap. This CDR3 has 13 amino acids. Germline V gene data show CDR1 as SGDLS and CDR2 as YYNGEE. The CDR3 nucleotides are TGTGCCAGCAGCGTGAGAGATGGAACTGAAGCTTTCTTT. The encoded protein is CASSVRDGTEAFF.

The sample holds a few counts of this clonotype. The chain joins TRBV29-1 to TRBJ2-7; 7 bases are a match to TRBD1. The CDR3 runs 13 residues. V dropped 7 bases and J dropped 2; count of bases not matched to a gene: 8. Germline CDR1 and CDR2: SQVTM and ANQGSEA. The CDR3, as DNA: TGCAGCGCCGAAGGGGACAGCCCCTACGAGCAGTACTTC. This codes for CSAEGDSPYEQYF.